The rows below give T cell receptor beta chains drawn from one sample of a study of early T cells in non-severe SARS-CoV-2 infection. TCRdb reprocessed the 5' RACE reads via MiXCR and lists one record per CDR3 protein. The table records 35,000 to 45,000 distinct CDR3 sequences, 5.8% of them present only once. Sample: whole blood. These receptors originate from an adult who was a healthcare worker with PCR-confirmed SARS-CoV-2 infection or an uninfected control (not recorded which). CDR3s leave out the opening cysteine and the closing phenylalanine or tryptophan.

j_call v_call cdr3_length cdr3_aa
TRBJ2-3 TRBV30 10 ARLSGGDTQY
TRBJ1-2 TRBV28 13 ASRPDSAGNYGYT
TRBJ2-7 TRBV6-1 9 ASSPLGEQY
TRBJ2-3 TRBV2 9 ASKSLDTQY
TRBJ2-7 TRBV27 11 ASSRNQGRELY
TRBJ1-1 TRBV6-5 11 ASKGQGGTEAF
TRBJ2-1 TRBV7-9 13 ASSFPRSSYNEQF
TRBJ2-7 TRBV7-6 13 ASSSTSGDSYEQY
TRBJ1-6 TRBV10-3 12 AIQGTVHNSPLH
TRBJ2-3 TRBV5-1 14 ASSLPGTGVKDTQY
TRBJ1-2 TRBV12-3/TRBV12-4 13 ASSPQQGAGYGYT